This T cell receptor beta chain was retrieved from a study of T cells in Graves' hyperthyroidism and ophthalmopathy. This clonotype was seen a handful of times. This CDR3 has 13 residues. CDR1 LGHDT and CDR2 YNNKEL come from the germline V gene (reference sequence). Deletions cut 1 base from V and 2 bases from J, with 6 bases between. The investigators amplified TCR beta CDR3 regions from RNA transcripts. During a first-round RT-PCR of the TCR CDR3, the HTBI primer set was used. TCRdb re-analysed the multiplex PCR reads in MiXCR, keeping a single row per CDR3 protein. The profile shows around 700,000 distinct CDR3 sequences, approximately 18% of them singletons.

This rearrangement joins TRBV3-1 to TRBJ2-7; no clear D. This clonotype originated in a woman in her forties or fifties with Graves' hyperthyroidism that later progressed to Graves' ophthalmopathy. The sequenced material came from blood. CDR3 sequence: CASSQVAAYEQYF. The CDR3 DNA is TGTGCCAGCAGCCAAGTTGCGGCCTACGAGCAGTACTTC.